This TCR beta chain was documented in a study of early T cells in non-severe SARS-CoV-2 infection. The CDR3 spans 17 residues. Per germline, CDR1 SGHAT and CDR2 FQNNGV. J gave up 1 base and V 5 bases, and 11 bases lay outside the gene matches. In TCRdb, the 5' RACE reads were re-called with MiXCR into one record per CDR3 protein. The sample includes about 50,000 distinct CDR3 sequences, approximately 12% seen only once; the top ten take around 2.5%. This clonotype has a count of ten or more. Its target is unknown. Overall study findings and caveats: The matching step, a VDJdb search, favored anti-spike CD8 responses and missed private and CD4 specificities.

The starting material was whole blood, obtained at baseline. The rearrangement joins TRBV11-2 to TRBJ2-7; 10 bases match TRBD2. This sequence originates from an adult who was a healthcare worker with PCR-confirmed SARS-CoV-2 infection or an uninfected control (not recorded which). The CDR3 DNA sequence: TGTGCCAGCAGCGCCACCCTACTAGCGGGGCGATCCTACGAGCAGTACTTC. Residues: CASSATLLAGRSYEQYF.